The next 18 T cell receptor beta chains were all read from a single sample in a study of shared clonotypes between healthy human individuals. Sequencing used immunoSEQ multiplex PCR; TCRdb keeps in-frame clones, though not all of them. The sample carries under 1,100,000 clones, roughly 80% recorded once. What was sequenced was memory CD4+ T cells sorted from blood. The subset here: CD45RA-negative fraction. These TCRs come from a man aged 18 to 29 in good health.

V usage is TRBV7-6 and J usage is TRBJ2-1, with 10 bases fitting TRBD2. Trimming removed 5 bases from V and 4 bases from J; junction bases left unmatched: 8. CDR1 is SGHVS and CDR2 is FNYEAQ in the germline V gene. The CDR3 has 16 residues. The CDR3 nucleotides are TGTGCCAGCAGCGCGACCCGGACTAGCGGATACAATGAGCAGTTCTTC. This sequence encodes CASSATRTSGYNEQFF.

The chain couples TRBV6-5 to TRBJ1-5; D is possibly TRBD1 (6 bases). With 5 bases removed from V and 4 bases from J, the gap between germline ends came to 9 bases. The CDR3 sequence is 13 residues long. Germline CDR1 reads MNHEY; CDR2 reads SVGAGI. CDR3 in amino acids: CASSTGQNQPQHF. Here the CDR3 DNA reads TGTGCCAGCAGTACCGGACAGAATCAGCCCCAGCATTTT.

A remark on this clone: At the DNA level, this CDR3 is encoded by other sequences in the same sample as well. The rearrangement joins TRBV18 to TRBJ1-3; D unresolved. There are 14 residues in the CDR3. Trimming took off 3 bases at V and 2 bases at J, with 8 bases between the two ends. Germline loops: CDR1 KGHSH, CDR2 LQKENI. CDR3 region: CASSPQGTGNTIYF. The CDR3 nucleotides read TGTGCCAGCTCACCTCAAGGGACTGGAAACACCATATATTTT.

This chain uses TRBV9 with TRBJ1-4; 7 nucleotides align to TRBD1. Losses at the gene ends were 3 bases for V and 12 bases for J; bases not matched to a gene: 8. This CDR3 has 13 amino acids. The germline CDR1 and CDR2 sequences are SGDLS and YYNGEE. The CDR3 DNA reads TGTGCCAGCAGCGCCCGGGACAGAACCCAACTGTTTTTT. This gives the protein CASSARDRTQLFF.

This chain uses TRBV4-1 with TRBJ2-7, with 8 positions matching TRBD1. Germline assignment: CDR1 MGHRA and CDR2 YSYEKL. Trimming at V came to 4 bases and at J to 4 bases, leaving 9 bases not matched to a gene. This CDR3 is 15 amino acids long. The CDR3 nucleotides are TGCGCCAGCAGCCTAACACAGGGGGAAGGGTACGAGCAGTACTTC. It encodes CASSLTQGEGYEQYF.

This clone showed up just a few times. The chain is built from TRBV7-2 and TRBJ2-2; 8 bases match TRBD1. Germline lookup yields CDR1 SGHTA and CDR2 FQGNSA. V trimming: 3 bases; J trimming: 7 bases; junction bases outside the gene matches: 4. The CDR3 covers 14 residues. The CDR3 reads CASSFGQGYGELFF. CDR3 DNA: TGTGCCAGCAGCTTCGGACAGGGTTACGGGGAGCTGTTTTTT.

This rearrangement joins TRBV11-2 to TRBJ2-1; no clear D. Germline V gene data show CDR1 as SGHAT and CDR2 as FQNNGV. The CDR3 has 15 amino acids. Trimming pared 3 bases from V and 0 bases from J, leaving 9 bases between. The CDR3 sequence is CASSFSLVSYNEQFF. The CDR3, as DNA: TGTGCCAGCAGCTTCAGTTTAGTCTCCTACAATGAGCAGTTCTTC.

CDR3 DNA: TGCGCCAGCAGGCTAGCGGGAGGAATCACAGATACGCAGTATTTT. Residues: CASRLAGGITDTQYF. The rearrangement joins TRBV10-2 to TRBJ2-3; TRBD2 matches 11 bases. Germline values: CDR1 WSHSY, CDR2 SAAADI. With V trimmed by 6 bases and J by 2 bases, 4 bases remained unmatched. The CDR3 length is 15 residues.

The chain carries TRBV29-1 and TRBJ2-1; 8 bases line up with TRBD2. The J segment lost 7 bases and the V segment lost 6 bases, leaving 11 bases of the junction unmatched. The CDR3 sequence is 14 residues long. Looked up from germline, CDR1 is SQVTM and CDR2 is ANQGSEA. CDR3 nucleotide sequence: TGCAGCGTGGAGAGCGGGAGACGGGGGAATGAGCAGTTCTTC. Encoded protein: CSVESGRRGNEQFF.

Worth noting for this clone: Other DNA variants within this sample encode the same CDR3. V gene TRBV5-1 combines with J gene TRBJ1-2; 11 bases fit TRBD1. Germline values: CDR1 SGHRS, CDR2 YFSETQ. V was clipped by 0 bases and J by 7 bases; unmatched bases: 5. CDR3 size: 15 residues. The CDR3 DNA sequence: TGCGCCAGCAGCTTGGGTGGACAGGGGGCAGGTGGCTACACCTTC. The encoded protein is CASSLGGQGAGGYTF.

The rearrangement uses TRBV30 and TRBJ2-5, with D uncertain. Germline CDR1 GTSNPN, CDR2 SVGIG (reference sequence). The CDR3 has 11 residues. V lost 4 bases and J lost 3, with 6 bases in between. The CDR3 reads CAWKEEETQYF. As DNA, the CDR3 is TGTGCCTGGAAAGAGGAAGAGACCCAGTACTTC.

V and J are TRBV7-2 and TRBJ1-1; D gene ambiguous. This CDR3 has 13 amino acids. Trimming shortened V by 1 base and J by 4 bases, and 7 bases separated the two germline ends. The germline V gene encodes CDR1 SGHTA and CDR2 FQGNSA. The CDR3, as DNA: TGTGCCAGCAGCTTAGGGTTTTCCACTGAAGCTTTCTTT. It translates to CASSLGFSTEAFF.

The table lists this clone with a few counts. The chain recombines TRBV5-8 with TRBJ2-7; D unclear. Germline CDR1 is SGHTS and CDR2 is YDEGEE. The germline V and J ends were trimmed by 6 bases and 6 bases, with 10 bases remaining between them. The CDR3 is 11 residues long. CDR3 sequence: CASTVLVEQYF. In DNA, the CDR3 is TGTGCCAGCACCGTTTTAGTCGAGCAGTACTTC.

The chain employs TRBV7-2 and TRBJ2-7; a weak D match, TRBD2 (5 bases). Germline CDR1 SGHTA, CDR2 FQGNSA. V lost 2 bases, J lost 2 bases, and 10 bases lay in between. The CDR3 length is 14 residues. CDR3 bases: TGTGCCAGCAGCTTAATGGTAGCGACCTACGAGCAGTACTTC. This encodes CASSLMVATYEQYF. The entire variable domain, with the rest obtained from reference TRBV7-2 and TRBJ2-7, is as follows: GAGVSQSPSNKVTEKGKDVELRCDPISGHTALYWYRQSLGQGLEFLIYFQGNSAPDKSGLPSDRFSAERTGGSVSTLTIQRTQQEDSAVYLCASSLMVATYEQYFGPGTRLTVT.

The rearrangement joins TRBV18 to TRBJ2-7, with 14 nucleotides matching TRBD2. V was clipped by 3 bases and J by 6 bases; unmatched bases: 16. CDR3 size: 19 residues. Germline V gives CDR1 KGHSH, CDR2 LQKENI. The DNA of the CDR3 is TGTGCCAGCTCACCTCCCGGGACTAGCGGGAGAGTCCACAACCGCGAGCAGTACTTC. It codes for CASSPPGTSGRVHNREQYF.

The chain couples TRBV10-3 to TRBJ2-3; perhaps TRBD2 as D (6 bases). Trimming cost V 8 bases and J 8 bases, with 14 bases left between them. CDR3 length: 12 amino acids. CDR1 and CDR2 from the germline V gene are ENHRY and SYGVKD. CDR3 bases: TGTGCCATCGCCGGGGGAACGGGTACGCAGTATTTT. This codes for CAIAGGTGTQYF.

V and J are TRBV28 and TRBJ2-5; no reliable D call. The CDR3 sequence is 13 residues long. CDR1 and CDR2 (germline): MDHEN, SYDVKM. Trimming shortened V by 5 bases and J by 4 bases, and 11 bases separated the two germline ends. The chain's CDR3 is CASSLDTVETQYF. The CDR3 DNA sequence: TGTGCCAGCAGTCTCGACACCGTAGAGACCCAGTACTTC.

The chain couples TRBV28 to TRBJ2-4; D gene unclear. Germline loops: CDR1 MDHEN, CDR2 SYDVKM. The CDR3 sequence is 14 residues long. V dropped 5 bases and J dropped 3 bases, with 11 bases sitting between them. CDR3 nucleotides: TGTGCCAGCAGTGGCCCACGGGTCAAAAACATTCAGTACTTC. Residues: CASSGPRVKNIQYF.